This TCR beta chain came from a study of T cells in Graves' hyperthyroidism and ophthalmopathy. Overall study context: Peripheral blood sampling occurred at initial diagnosis, before any treatment. Broader study findings: Most thyroid clonotypes with frequency above 0.001 were detected in blood. Median prediction lead before ophthalmopathy onset was 6 to 8 months with the model.

It was RNA transcripts that yielded the amplified TCR beta CDR3 regions. First-round RT-PCR of the TCR CDR3 relied on the HTBI primer set. One entry per CDR3 protein results from TCRdb running MiXCR on the multiplex PCR reads. Of fewer than 500,000 distinct CDR3 sequences in the sample, 14% to 15% were seen once. The study left out patients who had uncontrolled infection, other autoimmune disease, pregnancy or lactation. As concerns this clonotype: Its matching antigen is unknown.

Sequences were obtained from blood. The source of this sequence is a man aged 18 to 30 with Graves' ophthalmopathy.

CDR3 sequence: CAIMQGASYEQYF. The DNA for the CDR3 is TGTGCCATCATGCAGGGGGCTTCCTACGAGCAGTACTTC. The chain recombines TRBV10-3 with TRBJ2-7; 8 nucleotides line up with TRBD1. The CDR3 sequence is 13 residues long. The V and J ends lost 7 bases and 1 base, in that order; junction bases with no gene match: 3. Germline assignment: CDR1 ENHRY and CDR2 SYGVKD.